The 12 T cell receptor beta chains below come from one sample, sequenced in a study of control samples from healthy donors and cancer patients. The data were produced by immunoSEQ multiplex PCR, yet TCRdb's version contains in-frame clones alone and is incomplete. The sample contains 95,000 to 150,000 clones, 89% of which appear only once. Sequencing was done on a sample of blood. These receptors all stem from a man aged 50-60 years in good health.

The chain couples TRBV10-2 to TRBJ1-5; the match to TRBD1 covers 7 bases. Germline CDR1 is WSHSY and CDR2 is SAAADI. Unmatched junction bases numbered 4, after V lost 7 bases and J lost 4 bases. This CDR3 spans 13 amino acids. CDR3 sequence: CASNDRVNQPQHF. DNA for the CDR3: TGCGCCAGCAACGACAGGGTAAATCAGCCCCAGCATTTT.

This clone was detected a few times. The chain employs TRBV29-1 and TRBJ2-1, with TRBD2 identical over 7 bases. Trimming cost V 7 bases and J 6 bases; bases outside gene matches: 12. The CDR3 covers 14 residues. Germline lookup yields CDR1 SQVTM and CDR2 ANQGSEA. The CDR3 reads CSGTGGLPSNEQFF. The CDR3, as DNA: TGCAGCGGGACGGGGGGATTACCTTCCAATGAGCAGTTCTTC.

This clone was seen only once. The chain employs TRBV2 and TRBJ1-5; D might be TRBD1 (5 bases). Per the germline V gene, CDR1 is SNHLY and CDR2 is FYNNEI. There are 17 residues in the CDR3. Trimming shortened V by 4 bases and J by 0 bases, and 16 bases separated the two germline ends. The CDR3 loop reads CASSGGVGADSNQPQHF. Here the CDR3 DNA reads TGTGCCAGCAGTGGGGGGGTGGGAGCGGATAGCAATCAGCCCCAGCATTTT.

This sequence joins TRBV6-2 or TRBV6-3 and TRBJ1-5, with TRBD1 identical over 10 bases. Germline-derived CDR1 and CDR2 are MNHEY and SVGEGT. This CDR3 contains 20 residues. Unmatched junction bases numbered 15, after V lost 2 bases and J lost 2 bases. This CDR3 is CASSYTVGTGALLGNQPQHF. Here the CDR3 DNA reads TGTGCCAGCAGTTACACCGTCGGGACAGGGGCTTTACTTGGCAATCAGCCCCAGCATTTT.

This chain joins TRBV5-4 and TRBJ1-1; D remains ambiguous. V was pared by 0 bases and J by 2 bases, with 5 bases between. The germline gives CDR1 SGHNT, CDR2 YYREEE (reference sequence). The CDR3 contains 13 residues. The DNA of the CDR3 is TGTGCCAGCAGCTTGGAACACAACACTGAAGCTTTCTTT. Its protein product is CASSLEHNTEAFF.

The CDR3: CSGRETGQGASEAFF. CDR3 nucleotides: TGCAGCGGTCGGGAGACCGGACAGGGGGCGAGTGAAGCTTTCTTT. The V and J genes are TRBV29-1 and TRBJ1-1; TRBD1 agrees at 11 bases. CDR1 SQVTM and CDR2 ANQGSEA come from the germline V gene. V was pared by 7 bases and J by 7 bases, with 14 bases of the junction left unmatched. The CDR3 has 15 amino acids. Filled out from reference TRBV29-1 and TRBJ1-1, the complete variable domain reads SAVISQKPSRDICQRGTSLTIQCQVDSQVTMMFWYRQQPGQSLTLIATANQGSEATYESGFVIDKFPISRPNLTFSTLTVSNMSPEDSSIYLCSGRETGQGASEAFFGQGTRLTVV.

This chain's CDR3 is CASSSSRESTYNEQFF. CDR3 DNA sequence: TGTGCCAGCAGCTCTTCGCGGGAATCAACCTACAATGAGCAGTTCTTC. V is TRBV7-2 and J is TRBJ2-1; possibly TRBD2 for D (6 bases). The V gene lost 4 bases and the J gene lost 2 bases, with 15 bases spanning the gap. This CDR3 is 16 amino acids long. Germline-derived CDR1 and CDR2 are SGHTA and FQGNSA. The full variable domain, with the rest looked up from reference TRBV7-2 and TRBJ2-1, is GAGVSQSPSNKVTEKGKDVELRCDPISGHTALYWYRQSLGQGLEFLIYFQGNSAPDKSGLPSDRFSAERTGGSVSTLTIQRTQQEDSAVYLCASSSSRESTYNEQFFGPGTRLTVL.

CDR3 DNA: TGCGCCAGCAGCTTAGGGGGGCCGAATGAAAAACTGTTTTTT. This encodes CASSLGGPNEKLFF. The chain is built from TRBV5-1 and TRBJ1-4; tentatively, D is TRBD1 (6 bases). Germline CDR1 is SGHRS and CDR2 is YFSETQ. The V and J ends lost 2 bases and 5 bases respectively, with 10 bases between them. This CDR3 region has 14 residues.

The chain carries TRBV27 and TRBJ1-1, with D possibly TRBD1 on 5 matching bases. The V gene's germline CDR1 is MNHEY and CDR2 SMNVEV (reference sequence). V lost 3 bases to trimming and J lost 1 base, with 9 bases between them. This CDR3 has 14 residues. DNA of the CDR3: TGTGCCAGCAGTTTCAGGGTCGGGAACACTGAAGCTTTCTTT. It translates to CASSFRVGNTEAFF.

The chain joins TRBV7-2 to TRBJ2-3, with 16 bases that match TRBD2. Germline CDR1 and CDR2: SGHTA and FQGNSA. The CDR3 is made up of 18 amino acids. The junction had 4 bases not matched to a gene; V was cut back by 1 base and J by 3 bases. CDR3 amino acids: CASSLVGTSGGATDTQYF. The CDR3 coding sequence is TGTGCCAGCAGCTTAGTAGGGACTAGCGGGGGGGCGACAGATACGCAGTATTTT.

The V call is TRBV30, the J call TRBJ1-2; 8 nucleotides line up with TRBD1. CDR1 GTSNPN and CDR2 SVGIG come from the germline V gene (reference sequence). This CDR3 has 15 residues. V trimming: 3 bases; J trimming: 2 bases; junction bases outside the gene matches: 8. The DNA for the CDR3 is TGTGCCTGGAGAAGGACAGGGATGAAAAACTATGGCTACACCTTC. It is translated as CAWRRTGMKNYGYTF.

V and J are TRBV4-3 and TRBJ2-7, with 7 bases aligning to TRBD1. The CDR3 is 13 residues long. Trimming cost V 1 base and J 5 bases; bases outside gene matches: 2. In germline, CDR1 is LGHNA, CDR2 YSLEER. The CDR3 is CASSQGQGHEQYF. As DNA, the CDR3 is TGCGCCAGCAGCCAAGGACAGGGCCACGAGCAGTACTTC.